This T cell receptor (beta chain) was identified during a study of blood T cell repertoires in COVID-19. This table comes from immunoSEQ multiplex PCR, and its TCRdb copy is limited to in-frame clones, with some not included. The table lists 190,000 or so clones, roughly four fifths of them singletons. The V and J ends lost 8 bases and 2 bases, in that order; junction bases with no gene match: 5. Germline V CDR1 and CDR2: SNHLY, FYNNEI. The CDR3 has 13 amino acids. What was sequenced was PBMCs or T cells enriched from blood (not recorded which). The chain has TRBV2 and TRBJ1-1, with TRBD1 matching over 7 bases. This clonotype originated in a man aged 40-49 years who had recovered from COVID-19. The CDR3 region has the DNA TGTGCCAGCGTGGGGACAGTTAACACTGAAGCTTTCTTT. Translating gives CASVGTVNTEAFF.